The 30 T cell receptor beta chains below were found in one sample sequenced in a study of Ad26.COV2.S vaccination and SARS-CoV-2 variants. Libraries were prepared by immunoSEQ multiplex PCR; TCRdb keeps only in-frame clonotypes and omits some of them. The sample includes fewer than 600,000 clones, 80% to 90% of them seen just once. Noted treatment: around 19 received Ad26.COV2.S at low or high dose, single or two shots; 5 received placebo; per-sample allocation not given. Following the first vaccine or placebo injection, samples were taken on day 63. Sequences were derived from peripheral blood, sampled in a trial of Ad26.COV2.S vaccine versus placebo. These receptors all come from a person between 18 and 65 years old who received the Ad26.COV2.S COVID-19 vaccine or a placebo.

V is TRBV18 and J is TRBJ1-1, with 9 bases fitting TRBD1. The CDR3 covers 15 residues. V lost 3 bases and J lost 7; bases outside the gene matches: 9. Germline CDR1 and CDR2: KGHSH and LQKENI. The CDR3 here is CASSPDRGLSGEAFF. The CDR3 region has the DNA TGTGCCAGCTCACCCGACAGGGGGTTATCGGGTGAAGCTTTCTTT.

The chain uses TRBV2 and TRBJ2-5, with 8 bases that match TRBD1. The CDR3 totals 19 residues. Germline V gives CDR1 SNHLY, CDR2 FYNNEI. V lost 1 base, J lost 4 bases, and 17 bases stayed unmatched. This chain's CDR3 is CASSEVSGGGLFVLETQYF. CDR3 nucleotides: TGTGCCAGCAGTGAAGTTTCAGGGGGCGGCCTTTTTGTCTTAGAGACCCAGTACTTC.

The chain uses TRBV19 and TRBJ1-5, with 9 bases matching TRBD1. The CDR3 consists of 14 residues. The trim removed 10 bases at V and 6 bases at J, leaving 10 bases unmatched. Germline-derived CDR1 and CDR2 are LNHDA and SQIVND (reference sequence). CDR3 sequence: CATHGQGQGQPQHF. The CDR3 nucleotides read TGTGCCACTCATGGACAGGGGCAGGGTCAGCCCCAGCATTTT.

The chain couples TRBV29-1 to TRBJ1-4, with D possibly being TRBD1 (5 bases). V was shortened by 6 bases and J by 8 bases, with 16 bases between the two germline ends. The CDR3 has 13 residues. Germline lookup yields CDR1 SQVTM and CDR2 ANQGSEA. In nucleotides, the CDR3 is TGCAGCGTACTAGGCGGTCCAGGGGAAAAACTGTTTTTT. It codes for CSVLGGPGEKLFF. The whole variable domain, filled in from reference TRBV29-1 and TRBJ1-4, reads SAVISQKPSRDICQRGTSLTIQCQVDSQVTMMFWYRQQPGQSLTLIATANQGSEATYESGFVIDKFPISRPNLTFSTLTVSNMSPEDSSIYLCSVLGGPGEKLFFGSGTQLSVL.

The rearrangement uses TRBV25-1 and TRBJ2-3; unclear D gene. This CDR3 contains 13 residues. V lost 2 bases, J lost 2 bases, and 5 bases lay in between. Looked up from germline, CDR1 is MGHDK and CDR2 is SYGVNS. The CDR3 is CASSEQTTDTQYF. The CDR3 DNA reads TGTGCCAGCAGTGAACAGACCACAGATACGCAGTATTTT.

The chain employs TRBV6-2 or TRBV6-3 and TRBJ1-5, with a weak D call TRBD1 (5 bases). CDR1 MNHEY and CDR2 SVGEGT come from the germline V gene. The CDR3 runs 17 residues. The germline V and J ends were trimmed by 2 bases and 6 bases, with 20 bases remaining between them. CDR3 coding DNA: TGTGCCAGCAGTTACGGTCCGCCGACAGCTCGAGGTCAGCCCCAGCATTTT. This encodes CASSYGPPTARGQPQHF.

V is TRBV5-1 and J is TRBJ2-7; D could derive from TRBD1 or TRBD2 (5 bases each). Germline CDR1 and CDR2: SGHRS and YFSETQ. V lost 4 bases and J 4 bases, leaving 15 bases between the germline ends. The CDR3 consists of 14 residues. For the CDR3, the DNA is TGCGCCAGCAGCCCAGACCTGGGGGAATACGAGCAGTACTTC. Translating it yields CASSPDLGEYEQYF.

For the CDR3, the DNA is TGTGCCACCAGTGATGAACAGGGTCATGGCTACACCTTC. It specifies CATSDEQGHGYTF. The J gene is TRBJ1-2, the V gene TRBV24-1, with TRBD1 as a possible D gene (6 bases). Trimming shortened V by 3 bases and J by 6 bases, and 10 bases separated the two germline ends. The CDR3 loop spans 13 amino acids. Per germline, CDR1 KGHDR and CDR2 SFDVKD.

The genes are TRBV19 and TRBJ2-1; 8 bases line up with TRBD2. The CDR3 loop spans 16 amino acids. Trimming cost V 3 bases and J 5 bases; bases outside gene matches: 9. From germline, CDR1 is LNHDA and CDR2 SQIVND (reference sequence). CDR3 loop: CASSIRVAGSHNEQFF. The CDR3 coding sequence is TGTGCCAGTAGTATCAGGGTAGCGGGGTCGCACAATGAGCAGTTCTTC.

This clone was seen a handful of times. The chain links TRBV12-3 or TRBV12-4 to TRBJ2-7; TRBD2 might be the D (5 bases). This CDR3 region has 12 residues. V was clipped by 2 bases and J by 3 bases, with 5 bases between them. This CDR3 is CASSLTSYEQYF. The CDR3 DNA is TGTGCCAGCAGTTTAACTAGCTACGAGCAGTACTTC.

The chain is built from TRBV21-1 and TRBJ2-2; the D segment call TRBD1 is taken from the table without a DNA check. TRBV21-1 counts as a pseudogene. The CDR3 covers 16 residues. The DNA of the CDR3 is TGTGCCAGCAGCAAAGACAGGGAGCCGAACACCGGGGAGCTGTTTTTT. Protein: CASSKDREPNTGELFF.

This clone was detected only a few times. The sample carries other DNA sequences with the same CDR3. The rearrangement uses TRBV3-1 (or the pseudogene TRBV3-2) and TRBJ2-7; D is tentatively TRBD1 or TRBD2 (5 bases each). V gave up 4 bases and J gave up 4 bases, with 11 bases separating them. This CDR3 has 13 amino acids. CDR1 and CDR2 (germline): LGHDT, YNNKEL (reference sequence). The CDR3, as DNA: TGTGCCAGCAGCCGAGGGCAGGGATACGAGCAGTACTTC. Its translation: CASSRGQGYEQYF.

This rearrangement joins TRBV5-1 to TRBJ2-4; 14 positions agree with TRBD2. V lost 3 bases, J lost 3 bases, and 2 bases stayed unmatched. This CDR3 has 16 residues. Per germline, CDR1 SGHRS and CDR2 YFSETQ. CDR3 nucleotide sequence: TGCGCCAGCAGCTCAGGGACTAGCGGGAGCAAAAACATTCAGTACTTC. Protein: CASSSGTSGSKNIQYF.

In nucleotides, the CDR3 is TGTGCCAGCAGCTTGGGCGCTAGCGAGGAGCAGTTCTTC. Translated: CASSLGASEEQFF. The rearrangement joins TRBV5-6 to TRBJ2-1; D may be TRBD2 (6 bases). The CDR3 has 13 residues. Germline CDR1 SGHDT, CDR2 YYEEEE. Trimming pared 0 bases from V and 10 bases from J, leaving 11 bases between.

The chain couples TRBV2 to TRBJ2-7; a weak D match, TRBD2 (5 bases). CDR1 is SNHLY and CDR2 is FYNNEI in the germline V gene. CDR3 length: 13 amino acids. V was shortened by 7 bases and J by 2 bases, with 12 bases between the two germline ends. Here the CDR3 DNA reads TGTGCCAGCAATACGGGGTTAGCCTACGAGCAGTACTTC. It codes for CASNTGLAYEQYF.

Many counts were recorded for this clone. The CDR3 region is CASSPHGGSHGYTF. Written as DNA, the CDR3 is TGTGCCAGCAGCCCCCATGGGGGTTCACATGGCTACACCTTC. The chain is built from TRBV9 and TRBJ1-2, with TRBD1 as a possible D gene (5 bases). V was cut by 4 bases and J by 6 bases, with 16 bases left in between. This CDR3 has 14 amino acids. Germline CDR1 is SGDLS and CDR2 is YYNGEE. Looking up the rest from reference TRBV9 and TRBJ1-2 gives the full variable domain: DSGVTQTPKHLITATGQRVTLRCSPRSGDLSVYWYQQSLDQGLQFLIQYYNGEERAKGNILERFSAQQFPDLHSELNLSSLELGDSALYFCASSPHGGSHGYTFGSGTRLTVV.

The chain has TRBV28 and TRBJ2-7; D is ambiguous. CDR1 is MDHEN, CDR2 SYDVKM, per germline. This CDR3 is 11 amino acids long. Trimming pared 5 bases from V and 4 bases from J, leaving 6 bases between. The CDR3 DNA follows: TGTGCCAGCAGTGACAAGTACGAGCAGTACTTC. As protein: CASSDKYEQYF.

The chain recombines TRBV24-1 with TRBJ2-1; TRBD1 agrees at 7 bases. The germline gives CDR1 KGHDR, CDR2 SFDVKD. The CDR3 is 16 residues long. V was clipped by 3 bases and J by 2 bases; unmatched bases: 6. The CDR3 loop is CATSDVQGQTYNEQFF. The CDR3 region has the DNA TGTGCCACCAGTGATGTACAGGGACAGACCTACAATGAGCAGTTCTTC.

This clone was counted a single time. This rearrangement joins TRBV7-9 to TRBJ2-7; D remains unclear. Germline CDR1 reads SEHNR; CDR2 reads FQNEAQ (reference sequence). The V end was cut by 5 bases, the J end by 1 base, with 18 bases between. The CDR3 length is 16 residues. The CDR3 DNA follows: TGTGCCAGCAGCCGAGGAGTGGGCAGCCGTTCCTACGAGCAGTACTTC. Translating it yields CASSRGVGSRSYEQYF. Full variable domain (rest looked up from reference TRBV7-9 and TRBJ2-7): DTGVSQNPRHKITKRGQNVTFRCDPISEHNRLYWYRQTLGQGPEFLTYFQNEAQLEKSRLLSDRFSAERPKGSFSTLEIQRTEQGDSAMYLCASSRGVGSRSYEQYFGPGTRLTVT.

This clone was seen only a few times. This rearrangement joins TRBV6-5 to TRBJ2-7, with D possibly matching TRBD1 (7 bases). The CDR3 totals 13 residues. With 6 bases removed from V and 9 bases from J, the gap between germline ends came to 18 bases. The germline CDR1 and CDR2 sequences are MNHEY and SVGAGI. CDR3 region: CASSAAGGQGQYF. The CDR3 DNA reads as TGTGCCAGCAGCGCCGCAGGGGGGCAAGGGCAGTACTTC.

This clone was counted a single time. The chain is built from TRBV20-1 and TRBJ2-1; D perhaps matches TRBD2 (5 bases). The V and J ends lost 3 bases and 2 bases respectively, with 17 bases between them. This CDR3 region has 16 residues. Germline CDR1 is DFQATT and CDR2 is SNEGSKA (reference sequence). The chain's CDR3 is CSASMGRTGPYNEQFF. CDR3 nucleotide sequence: TGCAGTGCTAGTATGGGCCGGACTGGCCCCTACAATGAGCAGTTCTTC.

The chain has TRBV28 and TRBJ1-1, with unresolved D. The CDR3 extends over 18 amino acids. The ends were cut back, 3 bases at V and 2 bases at J, with 22 bases in the middle. Germline values: CDR1 MDHEN, CDR2 SYDVKM. The CDR3 sequence is CASSLSSRDQARNTEAFF. In nucleotides, the CDR3 is TGTGCCAGCAGTTTGTCCTCCCGCGACCAAGCCCGAAACACTGAAGCTTTCTTT.

The chain recombines TRBV29-1 with TRBJ1-2; D might be TRBD1 (6 bases). There are 14 residues in the CDR3. The V end lost 2 bases, the J end lost 4 bases, and 14 bases lay between the germline ends. Germline CDR1 reads SQVTM; CDR2 reads ANQGSEA. In DNA, the CDR3 is TGCAGCGTTGAATTCCCAGGGGACGCCTATGGCTACACCTTC. This codes for CSVEFPGDAYGYTF.

J is TRBJ1-2 and V is TRBV27; D is possibly TRBD1 (6 bases). The CDR3 has 14 amino acids. Looked up from germline, CDR1 is MNHEY and CDR2 is SMNVEV (reference sequence). Trimming removed 5 bases at V and 8 bases at J, with 18 bases between. The chain's CDR3 is CASSPITGRGGYTF. As DNA, the CDR3 is TGTGCCAGCAGTCCTATAACAGGGAGGGGGGGCTACACCTTC.

This sequence joins TRBV5-1 and TRBJ2-7, with D possibly called TRBD1 or TRBD2 (6 bases each). From germline, CDR1 is SGHRS and CDR2 YFSETQ. V was shortened by 4 bases and J by 4 bases, with 18 bases between the two germline ends. This CDR3 is built from 15 residues. The CDR3 spells CASSRIVGGTYEQYF. The CDR3 DNA follows: TGCGCCAGCAGCCGTATTGTGGGGGGCACGTACGAGCAGTACTTC.

V gene TRBV5-1 combines with J gene TRBJ2-7; tentatively, D is TRBD1 (6 bases). Trimming removed 4 bases from V and 2 bases from J, with 19 bases in between. CDR3 length: 16 amino acids. Looked up from germline, CDR1 is SGHRS and CDR2 is YFSETQ. The CDR3 DNA reads as TGCGCCAGCAGCAGGGGACACCTGGACCCGGCCTACGAGCAGTACTTC. Encoded protein: CASSRGHLDPAYEQYF.

The rearrangement joins TRBV11-2 to TRBJ2-3, with D possibly matching TRBD2 (5 bases). The CDR3 loop spans 15 amino acids. Germline CDR1 and CDR2: SGHAT and FQNNGV. The V end lost 1 base, the J end lost 0 bases, and 8 bases lay between the germline ends. The CDR3 DNA is TGTGCCAGCAGCTTAGTGGGCGGGAGCACAGATACGCAGTATTTT. Translated: CASSLVGGSTDTQYF.

The chain joins TRBV7-3 to TRBJ2-7; TRBD2 agrees at 9 bases. The CDR3 has 15 residues. Germline V gene lookup returns CDR1 SGHTA and CDR2 FQGTGA. V dropped 3 bases and J dropped 3; count of bases not matched to a gene: 6. CDR3 protein: CASSLGISGSYEQYF. The DNA for the CDR3 is TGTGCCAGCAGCTTGGGGATTAGCGGGAGCTACGAGCAGTACTTC.

This sequence joins TRBV30 and TRBJ2-7, with D perhaps TRBD2 (6 bases). The germline V gene encodes CDR1 GTSNPN and CDR2 SVGIG (reference sequence). V was pared by 5 bases and J by 7 bases, with 9 bases between. The CDR3 runs to 10 residues. DNA for the CDR3: TGTGCCTGGGGAGGGATTGAGCAGTACTTC. This translates into CAWGGIEQYF.

The V call is TRBV4-3, the J call TRBJ1-2; D gene uncertain. The CDR3 has 16 residues. The germline V and J ends were trimmed by 1 base and 5 bases, with 17 bases remaining between them. CDR1 is LGHNA and CDR2 is YSLEER in the germline V gene. CDR3 sequence: CASSQVVFIAVYGYTF. CDR3 DNA: TGCGCCAGCAGCCAAGTAGTTTTTATAGCGGTTTATGGCTACACCTTC.